This TCR beta chain was recorded in a study of shared clonotypes between healthy human individuals. The study drew all its donors from Caucasian adults living in Nashville, Tennessee. Sequencing used immunoSEQ multiplex PCR; TCRdb keeps in-frame clones, though not all of them. Seen here are roughly 2.2 million clones, roughly 90% observed once, and the top ten hold about 0.41%. As for this clone: Its matching antigen is unknown.

The study, taken as a whole, reports: Genetic and exposure-history diversity was limited by the few donors. Sample collection involved blood only; tissue repertoires are likely different. The four-donor shared clonotypes exceeded non-shared clonotypes in generation probability, with non-shared ones scoring lower.

The CDR3 sequence is 17 residues long. With 6 bases removed from V and 4 bases from J, the gap between germline ends came to 21 bases. Germline CDR1 is MRHNA and CDR2 is SNTAGT. This TCR was recovered from a man between 18 and 29 years old in good health. Some clones in this sample may be carry-over from other donors' samples. The sequencing sample was made of naive CD4+ T cells from PBMCs. As for subset: CD45RA+ positively selected. The V call is TRBV6-4, the J call TRBJ2-2; either TRBD1 or TRBD2 may supply D (5 bases each). DNA of the CDR3: TGTGCCAGCAGGAACCGTTGGGACCCCCGGGGCACCGGGGAGCTGTTTTTT. Its protein is CASRNRWDPRGTGELFF.